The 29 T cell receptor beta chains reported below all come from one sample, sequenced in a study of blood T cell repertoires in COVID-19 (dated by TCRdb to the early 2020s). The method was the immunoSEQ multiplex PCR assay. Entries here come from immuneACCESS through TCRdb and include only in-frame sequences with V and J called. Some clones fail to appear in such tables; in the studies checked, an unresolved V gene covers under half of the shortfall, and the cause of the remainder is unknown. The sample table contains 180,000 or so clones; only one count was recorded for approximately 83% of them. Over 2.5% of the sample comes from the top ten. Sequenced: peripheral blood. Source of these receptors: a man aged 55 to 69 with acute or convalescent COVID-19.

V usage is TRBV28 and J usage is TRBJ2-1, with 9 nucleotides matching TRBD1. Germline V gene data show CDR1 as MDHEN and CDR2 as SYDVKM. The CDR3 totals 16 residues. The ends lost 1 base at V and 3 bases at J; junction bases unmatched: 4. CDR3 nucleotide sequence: TGTGCCAGCAGTTTATTCGGACAGGGGAACTACAATGAGCAGTTCTTC. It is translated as CASSLFGQGNYNEQFF.

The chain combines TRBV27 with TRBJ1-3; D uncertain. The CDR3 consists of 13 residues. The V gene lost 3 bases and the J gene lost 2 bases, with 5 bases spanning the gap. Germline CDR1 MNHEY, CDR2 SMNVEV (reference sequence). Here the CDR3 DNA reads TGTGCCAGCAGTTTCGGAGCTGGAAACACCATATATTTT. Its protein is CASSFGAGNTIYF.

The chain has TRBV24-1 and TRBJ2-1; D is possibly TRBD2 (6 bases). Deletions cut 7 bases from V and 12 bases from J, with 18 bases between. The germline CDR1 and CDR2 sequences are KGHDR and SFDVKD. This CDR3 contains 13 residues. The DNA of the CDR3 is TGTGCCACCAGCCTAGGGGACGCCGGGGGGCAGTTCTTC. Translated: CATSLGDAGGQFF.

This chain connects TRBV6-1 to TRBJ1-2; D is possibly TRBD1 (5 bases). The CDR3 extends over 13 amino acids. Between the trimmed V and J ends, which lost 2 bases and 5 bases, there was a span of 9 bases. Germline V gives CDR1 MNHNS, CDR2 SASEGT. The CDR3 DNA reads TGTGCCAGCAGTGAATACGGGGGGTATGGCTACACCTTC. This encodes CASSEYGGYGYTF.

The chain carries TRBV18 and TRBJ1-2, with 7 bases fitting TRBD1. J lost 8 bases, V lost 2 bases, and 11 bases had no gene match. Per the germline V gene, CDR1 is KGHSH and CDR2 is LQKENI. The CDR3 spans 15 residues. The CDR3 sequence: CASSPSGGSFQGYTF. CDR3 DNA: TGTGCCAGCTCACCATCAGGGGGGTCCTTCCAAGGCTACACCTTC.

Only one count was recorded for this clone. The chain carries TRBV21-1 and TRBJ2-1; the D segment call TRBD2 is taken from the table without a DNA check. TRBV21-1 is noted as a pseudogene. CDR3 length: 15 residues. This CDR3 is CASSKGLAGFCEQFF. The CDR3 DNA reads TGTGCCAGCAGCAAAGGACTAGCGGGATTTTGTGAGCAGTTCTTC.

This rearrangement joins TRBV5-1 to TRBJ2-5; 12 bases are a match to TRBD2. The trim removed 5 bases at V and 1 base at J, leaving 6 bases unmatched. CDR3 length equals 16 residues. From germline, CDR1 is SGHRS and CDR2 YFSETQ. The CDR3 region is CASRPGLAGLQETQYF. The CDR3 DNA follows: TGCGCCAGCAGGCCGGGACTAGCGGGCCTCCAAGAGACCCAGTACTTC.

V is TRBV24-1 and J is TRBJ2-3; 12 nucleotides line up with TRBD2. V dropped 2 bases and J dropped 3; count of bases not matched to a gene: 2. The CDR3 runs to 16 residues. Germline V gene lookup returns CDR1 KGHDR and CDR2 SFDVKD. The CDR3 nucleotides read TGTGCCACCAGTGATTCTGGACTAGCGGGAACAGATACGCAGTATTTT. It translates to CATSDSGLAGTDTQYF.

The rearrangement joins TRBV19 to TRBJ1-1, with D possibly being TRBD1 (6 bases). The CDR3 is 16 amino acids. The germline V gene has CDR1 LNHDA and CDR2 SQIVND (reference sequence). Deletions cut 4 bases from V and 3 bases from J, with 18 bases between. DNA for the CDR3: TGTGCCAGTAGTAACCCAACAGGGAGCTATCACACTGAAGCTTTCTTT. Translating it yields CASSNPTGSYHTEAFF.

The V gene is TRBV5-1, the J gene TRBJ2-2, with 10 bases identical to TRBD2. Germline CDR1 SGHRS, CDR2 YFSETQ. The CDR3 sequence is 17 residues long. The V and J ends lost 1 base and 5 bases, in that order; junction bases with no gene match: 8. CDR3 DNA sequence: TGCGCCAGCAGCTTGAAGGCTAGCGGGAGAGGTACCGGGGAGCTGTTTTTT. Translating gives CASSLKASGRGTGELFF.

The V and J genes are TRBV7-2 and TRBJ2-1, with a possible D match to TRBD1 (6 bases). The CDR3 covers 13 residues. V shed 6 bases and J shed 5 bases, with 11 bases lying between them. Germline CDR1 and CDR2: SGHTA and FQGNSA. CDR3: CASRHYRDNEQFF. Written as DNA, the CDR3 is TGTGCCAGCAGGCATTACAGGGACAATGAGCAGTTCTTC.

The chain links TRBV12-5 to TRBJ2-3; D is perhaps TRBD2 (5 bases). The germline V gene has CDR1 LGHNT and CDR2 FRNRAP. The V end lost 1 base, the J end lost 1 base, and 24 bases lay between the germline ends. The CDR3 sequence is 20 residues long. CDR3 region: CASGLGQKHAPLARTDTQYF. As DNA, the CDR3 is TGTGCTAGTGGTTTGGGTCAGAAACACGCTCCCCTAGCACGCACAGATACGCAGTATTTT.

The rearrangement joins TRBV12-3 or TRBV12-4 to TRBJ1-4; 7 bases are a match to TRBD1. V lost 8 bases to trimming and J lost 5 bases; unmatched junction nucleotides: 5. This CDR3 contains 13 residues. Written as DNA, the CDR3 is TGTGCCAGCTCCGGGACAGCAAATGAAAAACTGTTTTTT. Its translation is CASSGTANEKLFF.

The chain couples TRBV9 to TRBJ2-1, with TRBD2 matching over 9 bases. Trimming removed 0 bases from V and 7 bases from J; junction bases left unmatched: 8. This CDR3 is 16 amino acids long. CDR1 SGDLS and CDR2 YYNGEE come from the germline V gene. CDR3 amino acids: CASSVDGSGRGNEQFF. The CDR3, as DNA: TGTGCCAGCAGCGTAGATGGTAGCGGGAGAGGTAATGAGCAGTTCTTC.

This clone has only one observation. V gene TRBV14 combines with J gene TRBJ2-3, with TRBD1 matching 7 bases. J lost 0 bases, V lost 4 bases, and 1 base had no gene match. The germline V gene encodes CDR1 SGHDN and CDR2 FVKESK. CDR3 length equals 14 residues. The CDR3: CASSRGQSTDTQYF. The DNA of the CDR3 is TGTGCCAGCAGCCGGGGACAGAGCACAGATACGCAGTATTTT.

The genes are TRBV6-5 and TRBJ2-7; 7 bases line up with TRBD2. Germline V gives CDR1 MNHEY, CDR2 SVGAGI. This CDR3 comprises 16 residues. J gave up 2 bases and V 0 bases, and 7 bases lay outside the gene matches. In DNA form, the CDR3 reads TGTGCCAGCAGTTACTCGGGAGGGTTTTTCCCCTACGAGCAGTACTTC. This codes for CASSYSGGFFPYEQYF.

The CDR3, as DNA: TGTGCCAGCAGCAACCTCCAGGGAATCGAGCAGTACTTC. Translated, it gives CASSNLQGIEQYF. J is TRBJ2-7 and V is TRBV6-6; D is possibly TRBD1 (5 bases). Per germline, CDR1 MNHNY and CDR2 SVGAGI (reference sequence). The CDR3 is 13 residues long. Trimming left V 6 bases short and J 6 bases short, with 15 bases between.

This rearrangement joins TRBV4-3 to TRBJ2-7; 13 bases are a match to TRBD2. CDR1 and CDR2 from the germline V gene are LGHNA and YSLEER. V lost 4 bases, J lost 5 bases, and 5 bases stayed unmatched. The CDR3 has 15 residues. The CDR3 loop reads CASSPRTSGSNEQYF. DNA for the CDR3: TGCGCCAGCAGCCCCCGGACTAGCGGGAGTAACGAGCAGTACTTC.

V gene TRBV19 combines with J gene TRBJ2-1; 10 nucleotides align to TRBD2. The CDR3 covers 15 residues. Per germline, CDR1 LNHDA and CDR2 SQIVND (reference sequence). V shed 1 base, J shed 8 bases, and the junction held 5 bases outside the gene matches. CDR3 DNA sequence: TGTGCCAGTAGTATAGTCCTAGCGGGAGCGGATGAGCAGTTCTTC. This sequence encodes CASSIVLAGADEQFF.

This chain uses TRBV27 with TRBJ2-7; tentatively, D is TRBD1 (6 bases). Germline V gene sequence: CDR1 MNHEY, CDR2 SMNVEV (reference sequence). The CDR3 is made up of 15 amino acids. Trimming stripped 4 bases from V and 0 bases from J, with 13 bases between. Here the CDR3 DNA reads TGTGCCAGCAGTTATATAGGGACAACCTCCTACGAGCAGTACTTC. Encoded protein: CASSYIGTTSYEQYF.

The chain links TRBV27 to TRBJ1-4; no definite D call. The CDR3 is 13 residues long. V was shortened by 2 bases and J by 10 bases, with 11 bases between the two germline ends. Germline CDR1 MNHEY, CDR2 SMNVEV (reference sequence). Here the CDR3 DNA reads TGTGCCAGCAGTTTAATTGGGCTCCCAAAACTGTTTTTT. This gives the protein CASSLIGLPKLFF.

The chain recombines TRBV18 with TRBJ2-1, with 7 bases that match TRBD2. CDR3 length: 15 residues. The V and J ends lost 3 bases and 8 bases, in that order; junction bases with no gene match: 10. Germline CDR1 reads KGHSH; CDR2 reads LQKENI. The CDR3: CASSPFGAGVDEQFF. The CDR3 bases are TGTGCCAGCTCACCGTTCGGCGCGGGAGTCGATGAGCAGTTCTTC. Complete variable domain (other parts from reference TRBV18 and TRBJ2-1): NAGVMQNPRHLVRRRGQEARLRCSPMKGHSHVYWYRQLPEEGLKFMVYLQKENIIDESGMPKERFSAEFPKEGPSILRIQQVVRGDSAAYFCASSPFGAGVDEQFFGPGTRLTVL.

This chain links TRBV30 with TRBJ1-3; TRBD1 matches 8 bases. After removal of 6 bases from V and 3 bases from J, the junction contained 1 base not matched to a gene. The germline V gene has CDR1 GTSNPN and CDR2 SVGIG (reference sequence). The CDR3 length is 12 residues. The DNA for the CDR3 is TGTGCCTGCGGACAGGGTGGAAACACCATATATTTT. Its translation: CACGQGGNTIYF.

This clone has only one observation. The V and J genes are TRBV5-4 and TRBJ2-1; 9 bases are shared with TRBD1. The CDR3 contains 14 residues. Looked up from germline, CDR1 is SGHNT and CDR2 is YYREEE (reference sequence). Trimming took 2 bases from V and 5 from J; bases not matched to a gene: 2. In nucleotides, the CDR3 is TGTGCCAGCAGCTTTGGGACAGGGAACAATGAGCAGTTCTTC. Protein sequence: CASSFGTGNNEQFF.

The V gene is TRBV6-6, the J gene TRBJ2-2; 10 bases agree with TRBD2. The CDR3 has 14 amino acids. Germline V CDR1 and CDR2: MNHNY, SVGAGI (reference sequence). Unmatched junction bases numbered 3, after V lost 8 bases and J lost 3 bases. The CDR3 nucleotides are TGTGCCAGCCAGCGGGAGGGCCACACCGGGGAGCTGTTTTTT. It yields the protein CASQREGHTGELFF.

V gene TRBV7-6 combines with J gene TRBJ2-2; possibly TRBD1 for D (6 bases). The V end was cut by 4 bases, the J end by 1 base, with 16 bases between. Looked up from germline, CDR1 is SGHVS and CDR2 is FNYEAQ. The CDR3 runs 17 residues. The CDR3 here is CASSSAMRGGNTGELFF. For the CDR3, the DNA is TGTGCCAGCAGCTCGGCTATGCGAGGGGGGAACACCGGGGAGCTGTTTTTT.

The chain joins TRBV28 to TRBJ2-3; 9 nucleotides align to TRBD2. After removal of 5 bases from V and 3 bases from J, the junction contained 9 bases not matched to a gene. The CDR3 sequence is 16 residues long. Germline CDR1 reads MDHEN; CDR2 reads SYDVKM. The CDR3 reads CASSLSGRMATDTQYF. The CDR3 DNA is TGTGCCAGCAGTCTCAGCGGGAGGATGGCGACAGATACGCAGTATTTT.

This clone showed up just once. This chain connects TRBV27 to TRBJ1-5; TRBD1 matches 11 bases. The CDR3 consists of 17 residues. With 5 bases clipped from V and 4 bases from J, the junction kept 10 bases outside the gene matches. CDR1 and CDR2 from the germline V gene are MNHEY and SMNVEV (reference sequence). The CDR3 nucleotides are TGTGCCAGCAGTCCTCTCGGACAGGGGGCCGGAAATCAGCCCCAGCATTTT. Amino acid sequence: CASSPLGQGAGNQPQHF.

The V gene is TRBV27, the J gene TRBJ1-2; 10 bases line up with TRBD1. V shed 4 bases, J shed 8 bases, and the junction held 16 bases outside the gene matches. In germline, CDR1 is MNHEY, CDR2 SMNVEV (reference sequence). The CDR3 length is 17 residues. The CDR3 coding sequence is TGTGCCAGCAGTTCGGGCTACTCCGGGACAGGGGCAGGAGGCTACACCTTC. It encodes CASSSGYSGTGAGGYTF.